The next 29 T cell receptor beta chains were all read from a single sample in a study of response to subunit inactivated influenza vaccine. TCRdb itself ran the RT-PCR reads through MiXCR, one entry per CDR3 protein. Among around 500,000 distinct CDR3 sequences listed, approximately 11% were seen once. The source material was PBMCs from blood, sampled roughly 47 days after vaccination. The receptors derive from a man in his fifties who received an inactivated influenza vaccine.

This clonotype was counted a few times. As DNA, the CDR3 is TGTGCCTTACTAGCGGGAGCCTACGAGCAGTACTTC. It codes for CALLAGAYEQYF. The chain carries TRBV30 and TRBJ2-7; 11 bases align to TRBD2. J lost 2 bases, V lost 7 bases, and 1 base had no gene match. The CDR3 consists of 12 residues. Germline values: CDR1 GTSNPN, CDR2 SVGIG (reference sequence).

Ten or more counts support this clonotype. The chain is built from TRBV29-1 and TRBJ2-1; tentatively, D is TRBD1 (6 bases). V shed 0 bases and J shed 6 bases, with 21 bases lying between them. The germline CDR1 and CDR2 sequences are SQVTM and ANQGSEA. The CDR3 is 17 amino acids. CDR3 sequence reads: CSVEDNYRARWVNEQFF. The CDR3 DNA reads TGCAGCGTTGAAGACAACTACAGGGCGAGATGGGTCAATGAGCAGTTCTTC.

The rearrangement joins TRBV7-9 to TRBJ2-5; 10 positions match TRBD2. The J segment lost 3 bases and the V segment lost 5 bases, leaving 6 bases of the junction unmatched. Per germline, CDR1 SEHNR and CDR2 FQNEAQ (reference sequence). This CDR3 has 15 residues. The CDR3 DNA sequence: TGTGCCAGCAGCCTATCTGGGACTAGCGAAGAGACCCAGTACTTC. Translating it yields CASSLSGTSEETQYF.

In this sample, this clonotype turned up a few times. The CDR3 coding sequence is TGTGCCAGCAGTTCCCAGCTTAGCTCCTACGAGCAGTACTTC. Residues: CASSSQLSSYEQYF. The rearrangement links TRBV28 to TRBJ2-7; D is ambiguous. Deletions cut 4 bases from V and 0 bases from J, with 10 bases between. This CDR3 is built from 14 residues. CDR1 and CDR2 (germline): MDHEN, SYDVKM.

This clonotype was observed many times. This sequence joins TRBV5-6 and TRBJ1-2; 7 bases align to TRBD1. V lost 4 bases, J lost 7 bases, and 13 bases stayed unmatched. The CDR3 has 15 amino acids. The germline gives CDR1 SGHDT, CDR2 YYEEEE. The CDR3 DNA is TGTGCCAGCAGCCACACCATGACAGGGTTTAGTGGCTACACCTTC. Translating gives CASSHTMTGFSGYTF.

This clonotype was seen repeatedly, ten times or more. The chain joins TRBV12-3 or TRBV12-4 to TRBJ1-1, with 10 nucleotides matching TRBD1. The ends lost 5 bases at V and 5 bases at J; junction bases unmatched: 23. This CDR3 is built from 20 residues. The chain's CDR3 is CASSAGGLDRGIWRRTEAFF. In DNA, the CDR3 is TGTGCCAGCAGTGCTGGGGGTTTGGACAGGGGGATTTGGAGGAGGACTGAAGCTTTCTTT.

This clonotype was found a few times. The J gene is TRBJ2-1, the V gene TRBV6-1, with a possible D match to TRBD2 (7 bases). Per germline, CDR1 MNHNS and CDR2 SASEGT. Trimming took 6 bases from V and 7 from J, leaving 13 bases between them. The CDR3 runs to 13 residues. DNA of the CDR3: TGTGCCAGCAGAAGGGGGGGCCCGAATGAGCAGTTCTTC. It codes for CASRRGGPNEQFF.

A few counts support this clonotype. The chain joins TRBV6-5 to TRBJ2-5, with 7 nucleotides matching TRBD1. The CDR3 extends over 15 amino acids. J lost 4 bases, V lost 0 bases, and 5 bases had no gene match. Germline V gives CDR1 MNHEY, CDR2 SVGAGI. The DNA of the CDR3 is TGTGCCAGCAGTTACTCGATAGGGGGCCGAGAGACCCAGTACTTC. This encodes CASSYSIGGRETQYF.

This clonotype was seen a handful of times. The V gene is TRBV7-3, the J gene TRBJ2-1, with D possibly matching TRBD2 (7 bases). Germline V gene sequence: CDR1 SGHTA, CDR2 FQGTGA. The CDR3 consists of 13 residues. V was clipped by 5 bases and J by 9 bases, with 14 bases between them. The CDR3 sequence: CASSHGAGAEQFF. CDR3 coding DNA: TGTGCCAGCAGCCATGGGGCGGGGGCTGAGCAGTTCTTC.

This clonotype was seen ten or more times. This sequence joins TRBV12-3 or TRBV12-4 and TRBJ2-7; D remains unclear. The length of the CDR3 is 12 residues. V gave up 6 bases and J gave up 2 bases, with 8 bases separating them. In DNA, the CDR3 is TGTGCCAGCAGCTTCGGTGCCTACGAGCAGTACTTC. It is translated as CASSFGAYEQYF.

The CDR3 bases are TGTGCCAGCAGCGTGACTAGCGGACGCGAGGAGCAGTACTTC. Translation: CASSVTSGREEQYF. The chain couples TRBV9 to TRBJ2-7, with TRBD2 matching 9 bases. In germline, CDR1 is SGDLS, CDR2 YYNGEE. This CDR3 has 14 amino acids. Trimming cost V 2 bases and J 7 bases; bases outside gene matches: 7.

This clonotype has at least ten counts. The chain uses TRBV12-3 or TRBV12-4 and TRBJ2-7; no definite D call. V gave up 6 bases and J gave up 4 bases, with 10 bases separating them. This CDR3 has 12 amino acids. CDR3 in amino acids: CASSLSLYEQYF. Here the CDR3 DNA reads TGTGCCAGCAGCCTCTCACTTTACGAGCAGTACTTC.

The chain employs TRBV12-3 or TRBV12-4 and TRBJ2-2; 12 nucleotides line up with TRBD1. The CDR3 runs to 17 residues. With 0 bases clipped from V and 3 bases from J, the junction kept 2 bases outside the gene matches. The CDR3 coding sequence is TGTGCCAGCAGTTTAGCGGGACAGGGGGCGTACACCGGGGAGCTGTTTTTT. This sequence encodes CASSLAGQGAYTGELFF.

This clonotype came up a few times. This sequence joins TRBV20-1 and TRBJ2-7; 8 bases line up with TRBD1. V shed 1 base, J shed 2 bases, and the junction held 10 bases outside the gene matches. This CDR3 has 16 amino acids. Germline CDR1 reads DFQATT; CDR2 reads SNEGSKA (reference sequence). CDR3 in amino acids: CSARGARGQEAYEQYF. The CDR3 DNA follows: TGCAGTGCTAGAGGGGCGCGGGGACAGGAGGCCTACGAGCAGTACTTC.

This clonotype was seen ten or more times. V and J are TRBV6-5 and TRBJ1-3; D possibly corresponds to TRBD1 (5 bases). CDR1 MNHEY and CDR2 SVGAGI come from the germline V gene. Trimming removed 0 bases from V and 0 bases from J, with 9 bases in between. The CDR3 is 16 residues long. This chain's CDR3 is CASSYSRGSSGNTIYF. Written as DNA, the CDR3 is TGTGCCAGCAGTTACTCCCGGGGCAGCTCTGGAAACACCATATATTTT.

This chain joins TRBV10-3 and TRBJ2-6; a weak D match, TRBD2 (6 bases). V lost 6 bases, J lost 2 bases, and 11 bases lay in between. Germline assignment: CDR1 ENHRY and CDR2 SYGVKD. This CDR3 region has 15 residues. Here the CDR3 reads CAIRGRRAGANVLTF. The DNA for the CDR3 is TGTGCCATCAGGGGGAGGCGAGCTGGGGCCAACGTCCTGACTTTC.

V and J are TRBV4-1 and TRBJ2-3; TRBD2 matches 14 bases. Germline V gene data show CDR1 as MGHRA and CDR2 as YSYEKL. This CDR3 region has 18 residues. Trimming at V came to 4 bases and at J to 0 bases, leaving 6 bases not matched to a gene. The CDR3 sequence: CASSRGLAGGSSTDTQYF. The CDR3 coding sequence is TGCGCCAGCAGCCGCGGACTAGCGGGGGGTAGTAGCACAGATACGCAGTATTTT.

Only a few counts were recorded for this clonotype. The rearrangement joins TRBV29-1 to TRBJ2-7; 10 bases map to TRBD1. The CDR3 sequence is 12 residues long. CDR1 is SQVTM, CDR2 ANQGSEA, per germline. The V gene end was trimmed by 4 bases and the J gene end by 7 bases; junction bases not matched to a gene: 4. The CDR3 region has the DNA TGCAGCGTTGGGACAGGGGGATTTGAGCAGTACTTC. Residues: CSVGTGGFEQYF.

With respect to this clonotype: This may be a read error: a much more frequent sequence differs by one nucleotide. CDR3: CARSLATGGRGLVDTQYF. The CDR3, as DNA: TGTGCCAGAAGCTTAGCGACAGGGGGCCGGGGGTTGGTAGATACGCAGTATTTT. The chain carries TRBV7-2 and TRBJ2-3, with 10 positions matching TRBD1. Germline-derived CDR1 and CDR2 are SGHTA and FQGNSA. The CDR3 is 18 amino acids.

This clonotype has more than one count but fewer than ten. The CDR3 sequence: CASNSGGSTDTQYF. In DNA form, the CDR3 reads TGTGCCAGCAACAGCGGGGGGAGCACAGATACGCAGTATTTT. This sequence joins TRBV28 and TRBJ2-3, with 9 nucleotides matching TRBD2. This CDR3 contains 14 residues. Unmatched junction bases numbered 2, after V lost 7 bases and J lost 0 bases. Germline lookup yields CDR1 MDHEN and CDR2 SYDVKM. Together with reference TRBV28 and TRBJ2-3, the CDR3 gives the full variable domain: DVKVTQSSRYLVKRTGEKVFLECVQDMDHENMFWYRQDPGLGLRLIYFSYDVKMKEKGDIPEGYSVSREKKERFSLILESASTNQTSMYLCASNSGGSTDTQYFGPGTRLTVL.

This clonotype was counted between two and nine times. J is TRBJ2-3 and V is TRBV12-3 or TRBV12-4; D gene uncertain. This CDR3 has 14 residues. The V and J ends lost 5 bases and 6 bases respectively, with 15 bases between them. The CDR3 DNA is TGTGCCAGCAGTCGGCCGGGTGCCCCGGATACGCAGTATTTT. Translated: CASSRPGAPDTQYF.

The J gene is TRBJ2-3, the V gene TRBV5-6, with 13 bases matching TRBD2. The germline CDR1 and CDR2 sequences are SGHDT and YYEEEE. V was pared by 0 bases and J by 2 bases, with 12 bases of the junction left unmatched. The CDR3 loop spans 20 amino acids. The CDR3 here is CASSLAGGLAGDRNTDTQYF. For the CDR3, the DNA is TGTGCCAGCAGCTTGGCAGGAGGACTAGCGGGAGACAGAAACACAGATACGCAGTATTTT.

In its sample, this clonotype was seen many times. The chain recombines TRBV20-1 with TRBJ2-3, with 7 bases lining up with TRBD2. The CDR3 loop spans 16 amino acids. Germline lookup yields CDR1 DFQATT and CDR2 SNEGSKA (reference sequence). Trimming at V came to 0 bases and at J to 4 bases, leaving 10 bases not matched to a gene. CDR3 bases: TGCAGTGCTAGAGATATCGGCGGGAGTATCGCAGATACGCAGTATTTT. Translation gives CSARDIGGSIADTQYF.

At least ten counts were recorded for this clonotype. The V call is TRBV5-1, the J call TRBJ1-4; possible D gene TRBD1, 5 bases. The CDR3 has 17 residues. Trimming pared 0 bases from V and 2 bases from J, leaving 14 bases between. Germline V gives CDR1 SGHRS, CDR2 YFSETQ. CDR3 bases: TGCGCCAGCAGCTTGGCCCGGGACCGTTCGACTAATGAAAAACTGTTTTTT. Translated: CASSLARDRSTNEKLFF. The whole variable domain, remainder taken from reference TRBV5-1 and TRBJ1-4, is KAGVTQTPRYLIKTRGQQVTLSCSPISGHRSVSWYQQTPGQGLQFLFEYFSETQRNKGNFPGRFSGRQFSNSRSEMNVSTLELGDSALYLCASSLARDRSTNEKLFFGSGTQLSVL.

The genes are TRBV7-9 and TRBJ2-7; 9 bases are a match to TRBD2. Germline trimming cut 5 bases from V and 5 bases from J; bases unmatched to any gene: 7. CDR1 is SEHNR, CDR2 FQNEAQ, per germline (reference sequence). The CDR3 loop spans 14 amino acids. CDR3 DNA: TGTGCCAGCAGCCCACCGGGACTAGCCCACGAGCAGTACTTC. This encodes CASSPPGLAHEQYF.

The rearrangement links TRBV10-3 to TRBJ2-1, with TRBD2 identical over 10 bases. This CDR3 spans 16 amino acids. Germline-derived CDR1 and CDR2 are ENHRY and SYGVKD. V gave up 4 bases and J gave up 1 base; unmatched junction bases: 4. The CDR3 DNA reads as TGTGCCATCAGTGGAACTAGCGGGACGTCCTACAATGAGCAGTTCTTC. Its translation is CAISGTSGTSYNEQFF.

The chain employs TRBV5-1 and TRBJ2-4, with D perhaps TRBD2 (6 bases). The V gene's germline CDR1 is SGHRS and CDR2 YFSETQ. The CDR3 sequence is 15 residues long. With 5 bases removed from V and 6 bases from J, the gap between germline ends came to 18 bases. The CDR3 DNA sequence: TGCGCCAGCAGTCTTGGAGGGTTTGAGGGAAACATTCAGTACTTC. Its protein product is CASSLGGFEGNIQYF.

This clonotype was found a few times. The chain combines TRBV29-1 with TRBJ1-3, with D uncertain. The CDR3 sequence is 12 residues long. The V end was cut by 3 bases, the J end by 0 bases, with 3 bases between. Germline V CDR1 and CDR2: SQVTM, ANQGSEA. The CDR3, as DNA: TGCAGCGTTGAGAGCTCTGGAAACACCATATATTTT. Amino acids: CSVESSGNTIYF.

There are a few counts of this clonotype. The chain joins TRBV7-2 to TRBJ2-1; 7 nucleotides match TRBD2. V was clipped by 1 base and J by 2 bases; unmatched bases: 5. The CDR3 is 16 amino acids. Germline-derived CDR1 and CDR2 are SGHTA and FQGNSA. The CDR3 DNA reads TGTGCCAGCAGCTTAGTCTCGGCGGGAGCCTACAATGAGCAGTTCTTC. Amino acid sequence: CASSLVSAGAYNEQFF.